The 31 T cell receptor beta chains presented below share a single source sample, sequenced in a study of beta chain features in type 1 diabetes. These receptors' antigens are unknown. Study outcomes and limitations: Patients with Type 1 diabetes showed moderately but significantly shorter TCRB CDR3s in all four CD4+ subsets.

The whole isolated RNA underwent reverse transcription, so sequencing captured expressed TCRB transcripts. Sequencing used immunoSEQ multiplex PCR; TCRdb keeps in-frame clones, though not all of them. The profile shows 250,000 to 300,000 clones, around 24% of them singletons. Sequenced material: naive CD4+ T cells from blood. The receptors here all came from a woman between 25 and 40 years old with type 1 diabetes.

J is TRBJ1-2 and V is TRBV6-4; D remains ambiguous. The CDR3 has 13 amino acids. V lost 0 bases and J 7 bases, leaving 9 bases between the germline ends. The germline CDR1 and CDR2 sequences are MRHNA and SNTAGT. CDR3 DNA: TGTGCCAGCAGTGACTCAAGCTTCGGTGGCTACACCTTC. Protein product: CASSDSSFGGYTF.

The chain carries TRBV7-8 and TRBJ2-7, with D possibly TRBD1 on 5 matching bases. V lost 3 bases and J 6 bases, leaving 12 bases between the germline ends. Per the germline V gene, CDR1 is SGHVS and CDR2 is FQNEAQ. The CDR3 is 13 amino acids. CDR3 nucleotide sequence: TGTGCCAGCAGCTTGTTCCAGGGCCCCGAGCAGTACTTC. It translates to CASSLFQGPEQYF.

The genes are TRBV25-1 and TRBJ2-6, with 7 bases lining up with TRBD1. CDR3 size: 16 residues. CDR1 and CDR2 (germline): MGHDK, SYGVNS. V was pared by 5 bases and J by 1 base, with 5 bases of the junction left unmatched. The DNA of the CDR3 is TGTGCCAGCAGTCGTTGGGGACAGTCTGGGGCCAACGTCCTGACTTTC. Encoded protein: CASSRWGQSGANVLTF.

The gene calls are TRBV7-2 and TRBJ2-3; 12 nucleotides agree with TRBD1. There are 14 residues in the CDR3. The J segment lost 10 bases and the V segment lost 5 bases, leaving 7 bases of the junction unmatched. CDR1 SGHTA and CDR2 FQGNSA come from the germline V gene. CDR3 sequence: CASSAPGQGAAQYF. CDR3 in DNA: TGTGCCAGCAGCGCTCCGGGACAGGGGGCGGCGCAGTATTTT.

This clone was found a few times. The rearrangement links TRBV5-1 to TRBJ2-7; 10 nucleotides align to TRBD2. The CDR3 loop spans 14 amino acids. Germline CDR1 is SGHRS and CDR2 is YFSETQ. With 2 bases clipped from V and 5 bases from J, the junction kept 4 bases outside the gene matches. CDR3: CASSFSLAGDEQYF. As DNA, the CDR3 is TGCGCCAGCAGCTTCAGTCTAGCGGGAGACGAGCAGTACTTC.

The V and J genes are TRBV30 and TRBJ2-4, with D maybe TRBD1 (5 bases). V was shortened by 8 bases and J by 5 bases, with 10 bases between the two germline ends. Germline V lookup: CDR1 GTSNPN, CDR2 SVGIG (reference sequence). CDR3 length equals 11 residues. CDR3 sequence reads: CAQDTENIQYF. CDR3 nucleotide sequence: TGTGCCCAGGACACTGAAAACATTCAGTACTTC. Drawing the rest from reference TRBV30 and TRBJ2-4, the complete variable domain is SQTIHQWPATLVQPVGSPLSLECTVEGTSNPNLYWYRQAAGRGLQLLFYSVGIGQISSEVPQNLSASRPQDRQFILSSKKLLLSDSGFYLCAQDTENIQYFGAGTRLSVL.

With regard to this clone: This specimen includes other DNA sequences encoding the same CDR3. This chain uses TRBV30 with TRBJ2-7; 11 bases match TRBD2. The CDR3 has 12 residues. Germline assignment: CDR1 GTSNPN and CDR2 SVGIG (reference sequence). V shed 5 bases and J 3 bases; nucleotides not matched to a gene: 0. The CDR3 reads CAWGLAGYEQYF. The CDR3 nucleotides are TGTGCCTGGGGACTAGCGGGCTACGAGCAGTACTTC.

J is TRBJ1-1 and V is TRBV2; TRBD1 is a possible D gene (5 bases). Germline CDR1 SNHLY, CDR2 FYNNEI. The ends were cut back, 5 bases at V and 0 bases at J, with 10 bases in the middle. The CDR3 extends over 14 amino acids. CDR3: CASSQTALNTEAFF. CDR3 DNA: TGTGCCAGCAGTCAGACAGCCCTGAACACTGAAGCTTTCTTT.

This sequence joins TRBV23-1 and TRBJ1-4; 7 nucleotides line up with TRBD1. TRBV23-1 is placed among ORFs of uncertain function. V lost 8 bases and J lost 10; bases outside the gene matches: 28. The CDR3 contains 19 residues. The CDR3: CASPPMGQSPLYTIVKLFF. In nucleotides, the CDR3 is TGCGCCAGCCCTCCCATGGGACAGAGTCCCCTCTACACTATTGTAAAACTGTTTTTT.

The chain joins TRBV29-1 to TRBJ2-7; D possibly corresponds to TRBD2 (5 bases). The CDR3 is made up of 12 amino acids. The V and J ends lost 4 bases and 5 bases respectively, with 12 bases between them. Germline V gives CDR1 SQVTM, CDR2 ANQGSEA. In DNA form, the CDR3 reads TGCAGCGTTGGGTTTAGCGCCGACGAGCAGTACTTC. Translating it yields CSVGFSADEQYF.

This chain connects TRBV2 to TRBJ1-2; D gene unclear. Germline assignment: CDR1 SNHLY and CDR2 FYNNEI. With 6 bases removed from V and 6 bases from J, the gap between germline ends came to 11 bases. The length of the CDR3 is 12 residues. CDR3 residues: CASRRVNDGYTF. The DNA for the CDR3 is TGTGCCAGCAGGAGGGTAAACGATGGCTACACCTTC.

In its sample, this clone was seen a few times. The CDR3 DNA sequence: TGCGCCAGCAGCCCCCAAGACAGCTACGAGCAGTACTTC. Its protein product is CASSPQDSYEQYF. This rearrangement joins TRBV5-1 to TRBJ2-7, with a weak D call TRBD1 (5 bases). The CDR3 has 13 residues. The germline V gene has CDR1 SGHRS and CDR2 YFSETQ. V dropped 4 bases and J dropped 3 bases, with 11 bases sitting between them.

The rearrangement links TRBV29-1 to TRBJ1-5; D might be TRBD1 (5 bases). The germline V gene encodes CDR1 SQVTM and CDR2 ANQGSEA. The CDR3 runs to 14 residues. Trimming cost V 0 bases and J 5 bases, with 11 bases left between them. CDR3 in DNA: TGCAGCGTTGAAGAAGCAGGGATGGATCAGCCCCAGCATTTT. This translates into CSVEEAGMDQPQHF.

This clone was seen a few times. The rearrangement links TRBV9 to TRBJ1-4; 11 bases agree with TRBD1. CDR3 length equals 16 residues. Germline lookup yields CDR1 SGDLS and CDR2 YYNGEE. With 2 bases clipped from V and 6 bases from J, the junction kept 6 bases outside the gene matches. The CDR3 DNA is TGTGCCAGCAGCGTTGAGGGACAGGGGGGTTATGAAAAACTGTTTTTT. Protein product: CASSVEGQGGYEKLFF.

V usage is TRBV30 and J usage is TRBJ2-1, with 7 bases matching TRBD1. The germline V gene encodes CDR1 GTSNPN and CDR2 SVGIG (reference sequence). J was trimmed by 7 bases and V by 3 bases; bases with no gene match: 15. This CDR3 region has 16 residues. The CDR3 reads CAWRPNNRGSGNEQFF. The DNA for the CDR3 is TGTGCCTGGAGACCCAATAACAGGGGTTCGGGAAATGAGCAGTTCTTC.

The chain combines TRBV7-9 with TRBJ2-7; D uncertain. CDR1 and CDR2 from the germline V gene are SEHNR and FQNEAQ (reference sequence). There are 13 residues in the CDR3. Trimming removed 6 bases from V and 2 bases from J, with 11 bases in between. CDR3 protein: CASRPPDTYEQYF. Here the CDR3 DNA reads TGTGCCAGCAGACCGCCCGACACCTACGAGCAGTACTTC.

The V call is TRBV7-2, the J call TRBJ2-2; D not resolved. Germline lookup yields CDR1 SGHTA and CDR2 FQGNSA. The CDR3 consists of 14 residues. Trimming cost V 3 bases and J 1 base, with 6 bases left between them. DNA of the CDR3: TGTGCCAGCAGCTTTTGGAGGAACACCGGGGAGCTGTTTTTT. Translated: CASSFWRNTGELFF. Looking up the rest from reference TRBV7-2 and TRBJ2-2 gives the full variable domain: GAGVSQSPSNKVTEKGKDVELRCDPISGHTALYWYRQSLGQGLEFLIYFQGNSAPDKSGLPSDRFSAERTGGSVSTLTIQRTQQEDSAVYLCASSFWRNTGELFFGEGSRLTVL.

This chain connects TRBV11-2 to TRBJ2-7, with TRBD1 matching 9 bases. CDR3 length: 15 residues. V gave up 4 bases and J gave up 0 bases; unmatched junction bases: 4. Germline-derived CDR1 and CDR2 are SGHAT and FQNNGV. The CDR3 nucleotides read TGTGCCAGCAGCTCACGGGGACAGGGCTCCTACGAGCAGTACTTC. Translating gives CASSSRGQGSYEQYF. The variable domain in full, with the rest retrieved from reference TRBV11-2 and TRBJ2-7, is EAGVAQSPRYKIIEKRQSVAFWCNPISGHATLYWYQQILGQGPKLLIQFQNNGVVDDSQLPKDRFSAERLKGVDSTLKIQPAKLEDSAVYLCASSSRGQGSYEQYFGPGTRLTVT.

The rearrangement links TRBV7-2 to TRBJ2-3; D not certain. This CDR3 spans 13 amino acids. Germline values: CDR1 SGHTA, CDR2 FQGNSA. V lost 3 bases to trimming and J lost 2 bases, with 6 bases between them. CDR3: CASSFGPTDTQYF. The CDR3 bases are TGTGCCAGCAGCTTTGGCCCCACAGATACGCAGTATTTT.

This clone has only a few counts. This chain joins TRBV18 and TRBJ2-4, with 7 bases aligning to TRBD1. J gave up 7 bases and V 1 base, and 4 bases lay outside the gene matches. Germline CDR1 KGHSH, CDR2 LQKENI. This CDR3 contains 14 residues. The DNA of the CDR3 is TGTGCCAGCTCACCACGAGAACAGGGGAACATTCAGTACTTC. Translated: CASSPREQGNIQYF.

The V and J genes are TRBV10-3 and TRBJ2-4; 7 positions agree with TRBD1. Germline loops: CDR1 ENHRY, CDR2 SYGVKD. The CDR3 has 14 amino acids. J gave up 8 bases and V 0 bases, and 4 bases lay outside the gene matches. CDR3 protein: CAISESQGQDIQYF. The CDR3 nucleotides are TGTGCCATCAGTGAGTCACAGGGGCAGGACATTCAGTACTTC.

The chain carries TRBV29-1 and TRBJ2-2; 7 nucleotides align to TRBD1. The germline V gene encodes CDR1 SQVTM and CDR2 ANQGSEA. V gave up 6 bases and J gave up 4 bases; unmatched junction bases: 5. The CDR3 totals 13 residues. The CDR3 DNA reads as TGCAGCGTCGGGACAGTACTCACCGGGGAGCTGTTTTTT. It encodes CSVGTVLTGELFF.

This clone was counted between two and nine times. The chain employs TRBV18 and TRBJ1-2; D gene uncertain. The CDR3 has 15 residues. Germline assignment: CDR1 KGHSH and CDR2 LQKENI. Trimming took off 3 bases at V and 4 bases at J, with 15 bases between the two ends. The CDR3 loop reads CASSPAVLGSYGYTF. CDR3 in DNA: TGTGCCAGCTCACCGGCCGTTCTAGGATCCTATGGCTACACCTTC.

For the CDR3, the DNA is TGTGCCATCAGTCCACTAGCGGGAGGGAACGAGCAGTACTTC. This codes for CAISPLAGGNEQYF. The chain has TRBV10-3 and TRBJ2-7; 13 bases map to TRBD2. After removal of 5 bases from V and 5 bases from J, the junction contained 3 bases not matched to a gene. The germline CDR1 and CDR2 sequences are ENHRY and SYGVKD. This CDR3 contains 14 residues.

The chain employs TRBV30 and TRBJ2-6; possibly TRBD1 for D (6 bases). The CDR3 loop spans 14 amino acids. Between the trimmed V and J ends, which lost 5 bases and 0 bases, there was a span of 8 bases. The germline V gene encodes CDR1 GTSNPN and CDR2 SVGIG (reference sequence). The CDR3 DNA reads TGTGCCTGGCAAGGGGGCTCTGGGGCCAACGTCCTGACTTTC. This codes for CAWQGGSGANVLTF.

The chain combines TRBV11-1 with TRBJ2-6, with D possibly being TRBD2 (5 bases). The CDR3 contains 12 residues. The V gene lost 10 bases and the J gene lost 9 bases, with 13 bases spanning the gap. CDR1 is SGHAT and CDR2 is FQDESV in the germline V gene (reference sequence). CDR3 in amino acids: CATGREFNVLTF. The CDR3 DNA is TGTGCCACGGGAAGGGAATTCAACGTCCTGACTTTC.

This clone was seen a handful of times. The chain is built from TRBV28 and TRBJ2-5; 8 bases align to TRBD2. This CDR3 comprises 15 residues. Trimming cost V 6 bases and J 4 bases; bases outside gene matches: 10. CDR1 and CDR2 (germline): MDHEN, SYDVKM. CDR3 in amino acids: CASSPSGGGLETQYF. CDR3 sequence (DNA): TGTGCCAGCAGCCCGTCCGGCGGGGGGCTAGAGACCCAGTACTTC. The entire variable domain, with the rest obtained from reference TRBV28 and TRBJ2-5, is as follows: DVKVTQSSRYLVKRTGEKVFLECVQDMDHENMFWYRQDPGLGLRLIYFSYDVKMKEKGDIPEGYSVSREKKERFSLILESASTNQTSMYLCASSPSGGGLETQYFGPGTRLLVL.

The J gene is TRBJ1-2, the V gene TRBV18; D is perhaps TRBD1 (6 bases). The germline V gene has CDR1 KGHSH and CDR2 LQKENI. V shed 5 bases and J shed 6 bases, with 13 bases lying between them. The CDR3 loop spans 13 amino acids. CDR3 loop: CASSGGQRDGYTF. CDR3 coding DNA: TGTGCCAGCTCAGGTGGACAGAGGGATGGCTACACCTTC.

CDR3 nucleotides: TGCAGCGTTGGTAATAACTCTGGGGCCAACGTCCTGACTTTC. Amino acids: CSVGNNSGANVLTF. This chain connects TRBV29-1 to TRBJ2-6, with unresolved D. The CDR3 totals 14 residues. Trimming pared 4 bases from V and 0 bases from J, leaving 7 bases between. Germline lookup yields CDR1 SQVTM and CDR2 ANQGSEA.

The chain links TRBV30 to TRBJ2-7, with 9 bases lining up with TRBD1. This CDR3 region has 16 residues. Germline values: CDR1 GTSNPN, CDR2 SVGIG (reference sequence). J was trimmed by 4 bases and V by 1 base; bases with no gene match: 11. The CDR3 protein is CAWSASAGTGLYEQYF. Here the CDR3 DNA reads TGTGCCTGGAGTGCGTCCGCGGGGACAGGGCTTTACGAGCAGTACTTC.

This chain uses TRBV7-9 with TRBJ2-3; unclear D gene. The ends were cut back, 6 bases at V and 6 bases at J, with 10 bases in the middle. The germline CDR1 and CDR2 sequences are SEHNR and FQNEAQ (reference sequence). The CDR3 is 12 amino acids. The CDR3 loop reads CASSRAADTQYF. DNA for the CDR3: TGTGCCAGCAGTCGTGCAGCGGATACGCAGTATTTT.